The rows below give T cell receptor beta chains drawn from one sample of a study of CD8 T cells in ankylosing spondylitis. TCRdb redid the calling of the 5' RACE reads with MiXCR, one entry per CDR3 protein. The sample holds around 330,000 distinct CDR3 sequences, approximately 10% seen once. Sequencing was performed on blood, either unsorted or a sorted T cell fraction (not recorded which). The receptors were gathered from a female donor with ankylosing spondylitis or in good health (not recorded which). Each CDR3 is given with its conserved first and last residue. Each record gives: J gene, D gene, V gene, clone size, CDR3 protein, CDR3 DNA. D genes are given only for firm matches. Clone size appears in some rows only: once, few, many, or a class for an expanded clone.

>TRBJ2-2|-|TRBV20-1|many
CSARDILFGTGELFF
TGCAGTGCTAGAGATATATTGTTCGGGACCGGGGAGCTGTTTTTT
>TRBJ2-1|-|TRBV27|many
CASRTYQSSYNEQFF
TGTGCCAGCAGAACCTATCAGAGCTCCTACAATGAGCAGTTCTTC
>TRBJ2-1|-|TRBV4-1|few
CASSQGGLASSYNEQFF
TGCGCCAGCAGCCAAGGGGGACTCGCTTCTTCCTACAATGAGCAGTTCTTC
>TRBJ2-2|TRBD1|TRBV10-3|few
CAIQDRGNTGELFF
TGTGCCATACAGGACAGGGGGAACACCGGGGAGCTGTTTTTT
>TRBJ2-1|-|TRBV11-1|few
CASSLFGFQATGGNEQFF
TGTGCCAGCAGCTTATTCGGATTTCAGGCCACCGGGGGCAATGAGCAGTTCTTC
>TRBJ1-3|-|TRBV20-1|many
CSARGGTPGNTIYF
TGCAGTGCTAGAGGAGGGACACCTGGAAACACCATATATTTT
>TRBJ2-1|TRBD2|TRBV12-3/TRBV12-4|few
CASTTPRTSGRLDEQFF
TGTGCCAGCACCACCCCTAGGACTAGCGGGAGGTTGGATGAGCAGTTCTTC
>TRBJ1-2|-|TRBV12-3/TRBV12-4|many
CASSFGVYYGYTF
TGTGCCAGCAGTTTTGGGGTTTACTATGGCTACACCTTC
>TRBJ2-3|-|TRBV7-2|many
CASSLSLNTQYF
TGTGCCAGCAGCTTATCGTTGAATACGCAGTATTTT
>TRBJ2-6|-|TRBV20-1|many
CSARQIGANVLTF
TGCAGTGCTAGACAGATTGGGGCCAACGTCCTGACTTTC
>TRBJ2-3|-|TRBV10-3|many
CAISTTTSTDTQYF
TGTGCCATCAGTACGACAACTAGCACAGATACGCAGTATTTT
>TRBJ2-2|-|TRBV5-1|few
CASSPPATTGELFF
TGCGCCAGCAGCCCCCCAGCGACCACCGGGGAGCTGTTTTTT
>TRBJ1-5|-|TRBV12-3/TRBV12-4|many
CASSWVERNQPQHF
TGTGCCAGCAGTTGGGTTGAAAGAAATCAGCCCCAGCATTTT
>TRBJ2-3|TRBD1|TRBV11-2|few
CASSLRGGADTQYF
TGTGCCAGCAGCTTAAGAGGGGGCGCAGATACGCAGTATTTT
>TRBJ1-2|-|TRBV29-1|many
CSVWELGRAF
TGCAGCGTGTGGGAATTGGGGCGGGCCTTC
>TRBJ1-6|-|TRBV5-1|many
CASTPSHPNSPLHF
TGCGCCAGCACCCCCAGCCACCCAAATTCACCCCTCCACTTT
>TRBJ1-3|-|TRBV10-3|many
CAISESSRYTIYF
TGTGCCATCAGTGAGTCGAGTAGATACACCATATATTTT
>TRBJ1-5|-|TRBV27|few
CATSGARNQPQHF
TGTGCCACCTCTGGGGCTCGCAATCAGCCCCAGCATTTT
>TRBJ1-4|-|TRBV12-3/TRBV12-4|many
CASSPAGRAVTNEKLFF
TGTGCCAGCAGCCCTGCCGGGAGGGCTGTCACTAATGAAAAACTGTTTTTT
>TRBJ1-5|-|TRBV28|-
CASSSGRSLNQPQHF
TGTGCCAGCAGTTCGGGACGGAGCCTAAATCAGCCCCAGCATTTT
>TRBJ1-1|TRBD1|TRBV5-5|few
CASSSLVDRGWDTEAFF
TGTGCCAGCAGCTCACTCGTGGACAGGGGATGGGACACTGAAGCTTTCTTT
>TRBJ1-2|-|TRBV7-9|many
CASRPLGTRLGYTF
TGTGCCAGCAGACCACTCGGGACACGTCTTGGCTACACCTTC
>TRBJ2-7|-|TRBV20-1|few
CSASTLGQRTYEQYF
TGCAGTGCTTCCACCCTTGGGCAGCGAACCTACGAGCAGTACTTC
>TRBJ2-3|TRBD2|TRBV20-1|many
CSAPQGTSGVLSTDTQYF
TGCAGTGCACCTCAGGGGACTAGCGGGGTTTTAAGCACAGATACGCAGTATTTT
>TRBJ2-7|TRBD1|TRBV10-3|few
CAISVRTGVSYEQYF
TGTGCCATCAGTGTCCGGACAGGAGTCTCCTACGAGCAGTACTTC
>TRBJ1-1|-|TRBV6-1|many
CASSRWVNTEAFF
TGTGCCAGCAGTCGGTGGGTGAACACTGAAGCTTTCTTT
>TRBJ2-1|TRBD2|TRBV5-1|-
CASSPNPTSGKGFF
TGCGCCAGCAGCCCAAACCCGACTAGCGGGAAAGGGTTCTTC
>TRBJ1-6|-|TRBV20-1|many
CSARDRPQINSPLHF
TGCAGTGCTAGAGATCGGCCACAGATAAATTCACCCCTCCACTTT
>TRBJ2-1|-|TRBV12-3/TRBV12-4|many
CADGTSYNEQFF
TGTGCCGATGGGACTTCCTACAATGAGCAGTTCTTC
>TRBJ2-2|-|TRBV3-1|-
CASSQGENTGELFF
TGTGCCAGCAGCCAAGGGGAGAACACCGGGGAGCTGTTTTTT
>TRBJ1-1|TRBD1|TRBV20-1|many
CSARAGGGGYNTEAFF
TGCAGTGCTAGAGCCGGAGGGGGCGGGTATAACACTGAAGCTTTCTTT
>TRBJ2-7|-|TRBV27|-
CASSFSPTYEQYF
TGTGCCAGCAGTTTTAGCCCCACCTACGAGCAGTACTTC
>TRBJ2-5|-|TRBV20-1|-
CSASLGNQETQYF
TGCAGTGCTAGTTTGGGGAATCAAGAGACCCAGTACTTC
>TRBJ2-7|-|TRBV20-1|many
CSASRDSLLQYF
TGCAGTGCTAGCCGGGACTCGCTGTTGCAGTACTTC
>TRBJ2-3|TRBD1|TRBV2|few
CASTTGDRERTDTQYF
TGTGCCAGCACCACCGGGGACAGGGAGCGCACAGATACGCAGTATTTT
>TRBJ2-1|-|TRBV5-6|many
CASSLTQGHNEQFF
TGTGCCAGCAGCTTAACGCAGGGACACAATGAGCAGTTCTTC
>TRBJ1-1|-|TRBV5-1|few
CASSSERSGIGVDTEAFF
TGCGCCAGCAGCTCGGAGCGGAGCGGGATTGGGGTAGACACTGAAGCTTTCTTT
>TRBJ1-1|TRBD1|TRBV5-1|many
CASSLVSGQKNTEAFF
TGCGCCAGCAGCTTGGTATCGGGACAGAAGAACACTGAAGCTTTCTTT
>TRBJ2-1|-|TRBV29-1|many
CSVVGGTSSYNEQFF
TGCAGCGTAGTCGGGGGTACCAGCTCCTACAATGAGCAGTTCTTC
>TRBJ2-3|-|TRBV27|few
CASSPMGSRNPTDTQYF
TGTGCCAGCAGTCCCATGGGATCTAGGAATCCCACAGATACGCAGTATTTT
>TRBJ2-7|-|TRBV18|many
CASSLRRRYEQYF
TGTGCCAGCTCCCTCAGGAGACGCTACGAGCAGTACTTC
>TRBJ1-5|-|TRBV19|many
CASSPRKGTLQVMPQHF
TGTGCCAGTAGCCCCCGGAAGGGTACTCTTCAAGTAATGCCCCAGCATTTT
>TRBJ1-1|-|TRBV20-1|many
CSATRDVGAFF
TGCAGTGCTACCAGGGACGTTGGAGCTTTCTTT
>TRBJ1-5|-|TRBV7-9|many
CASSFLGNNQPQHF
TGTGCCAGCAGCTTTTTAGGGAATAATCAGCCCCAGCATTTT
>TRBJ2-7|-|TRBV5-1|-
CATRLGPSYEQYF
TGCGCCACCCGGTTGGGGCCCTCCTACGAGCAGTACTTC
>TRBJ2-1|-|TRBV12-3/TRBV12-4|-
CASSSPGMRNEQFF
TGTGCCAGCAGTTCCCCCGGCATGCGAAATGAGCAGTTCTTC
>TRBJ2-3|TRBD2|TRBV7-2|many
CASAGTSGSTDTQYF
TGTGCCAGCGCAGGGACTAGCGGTAGCACAGATACGCAGTATTTT
>TRBJ2-5|TRBD2|TRBV20-1|many
CSARDPSASGLQETQYF
TGCAGTGCTAGAGATCCTTCGGCTAGCGGTTTACAAGAGACCCAGTACTTC
>TRBJ2-3|-|TRBV20-1|many
CSASPGLPTDTQYF
TGCAGTGCTAGTCCGGGACTCCCCACAGATACGCAGTATTTT
>TRBJ1-4|-|TRBV5-5|-
CASRPDQGRFNEKLFF
TGTGCCAGCAGACCTGACCAGGGGCGGTTTAATGAAAAACTGTTTTTT
>TRBJ2-7|TRBD2|TRBV27|-
CASSFTSGSGYEQYF
TGTGCCAGCAGCTTTACTAGCGGGAGTGGGTACGAGCAGTACTTC
>TRBJ2-1|-|TRBV28|-
CASRGTSGPQEQFF
TGTGCCAGCAGGGGGACGTCTGGTCCCCAAGAGCAGTTCTTC
>TRBJ2-7|-|TRBV5-1|many
CASSLEGDPYEQYF
TGCGCCAGCAGCTTGGAGGGGGATCCCTACGAGCAGTACTTC